This TCR beta chain was captured by sequencing in a study of T cell responses to AZD1222 COVID-19 vaccine. Study-wide points: Increases in Spike-specific TCR breadth and depth were seen after two AZD1222 doses. Clonal diversity was possibly underestimated, and the donors were mostly white British, with more females. Spike as a whole was targeted by vaccine-associated CD4 TCRs, dominant at 160-218 and 743-854.

Sequencing used immunoSEQ multiplex PCR; TCRdb keeps in-frame clones, though not all of them. The sample holds over 150,000 clones; roughly nine tenths are singletons and the top ten take 5.5%. V lost 6 bases and J lost 9, with 9 bases in between. Germline V gene data show CDR1 as MNHEY and CDR2 as SVGAGI. CDR3 length equals 11 residues. Notes on this clone: Its antigen is still unknown.

The clonotype originates from an adult in good health. The chain employs TRBV6-5 and TRBJ2-1, with D unclear. The specimen was peripheral blood, collected on day 0 of MenACWY control vaccination. For the CDR3, the DNA is TGTGCCAGCAGGTTAGTCGGTGAGCAGTTCTTC. Translated: CASRLVGEQFF.